This TCR beta chain was profiled in a study of T cells expressing NK-cell markers. UMIs accompanied the 5'RACE template switching by which TCR beta cDNA was made. TCRdb re-called the 5' RACE reads and gives one entry per CDR3 protein, without DNA. The listing contains some 450,000 distinct CDR3 sequences. CDR1 and CDR2 from the germline V gene are DFQATT and SNEGSKA (reference sequence). CDR3 length: 14 amino acids. Sequencing used blood T cells: a sorted CD56 or NKG2C T cell subset, CD4+ or CD8+ T cells, or bulk PBMC T cells (not recorded which). This receptor was taken from a woman between 18 and 70 years old in good health. This chain connects TRBV20-1 to TRBJ2-3; TCRdb designates TRBD2, a call that cannot be tested without DNA. The CDR3 region is CSAPLAGGPDTQYF.